The TCR beta chain described here comes from a study of Ad26.COV2.S vaccination and SARS-CoV-2 variants. Turning to the study itself: Participants got Ad26.COV2.S intramuscularly, once or twice 56 days apart.

Treatment here: 15 to 20 received Ad26.COV2.S at low or high dose, single or two shots; several received placebo; per-sample allocation not given. After the first vaccine or placebo injection, samples were drawn on day 63. An Ad26 vector expressing Wuhan-strain SARS-CoV-2 spike served as the vaccine. Concerning this clone: What it recognizes is unknown.

Overall study results and limits: Those who received the vaccine showed greater spike-specific TCR breadth than those given placebo. Non-spike TCR breadth did not differ much between vaccine and placebo recipients.

Clones were sequenced by immunoSEQ multiplex PCR, and TCRdb holds only the in-frame ones, with some missing. The sample holds about 250,000 clones; about 87% are singletons and the top ten take about 3.1%. This CDR3 comprises 15 residues. V lost 3 bases and J 3 bases, leaving 15 bases between the germline ends. The germline V gene has CDR1 MGHRA and CDR2 YSYEKL. This receptor was taken from a person aged 18-60 years who received the Ad26.COV2.S COVID-19 vaccine or a placebo. The material sequenced was peripheral blood, taken in a trial of Ad26.COV2.S vaccine versus placebo. This rearrangement joins TRBV4-1 to TRBJ2-7; D might be TRBD1 or TRBD2, each matching 5 bases. The CDR3 reads CASSQGVGRIYEQYF. The CDR3 DNA reads as TGCGCCAGCAGCCAGGGGGTGGGGCGTATCTACGAGCAGTACTTC.